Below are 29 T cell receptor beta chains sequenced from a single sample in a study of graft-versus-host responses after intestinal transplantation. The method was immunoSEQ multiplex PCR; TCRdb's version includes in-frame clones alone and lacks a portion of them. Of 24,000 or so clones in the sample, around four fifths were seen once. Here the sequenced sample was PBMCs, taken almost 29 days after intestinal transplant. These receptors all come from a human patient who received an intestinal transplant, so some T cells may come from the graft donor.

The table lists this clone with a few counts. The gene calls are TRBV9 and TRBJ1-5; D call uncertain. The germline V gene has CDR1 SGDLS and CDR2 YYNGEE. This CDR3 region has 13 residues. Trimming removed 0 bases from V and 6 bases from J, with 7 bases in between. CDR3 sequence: CASSVGGVQPQHF. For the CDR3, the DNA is TGTGCCAGCAGCGTAGGGGGTGTTCAGCCCCAGCATTTT.

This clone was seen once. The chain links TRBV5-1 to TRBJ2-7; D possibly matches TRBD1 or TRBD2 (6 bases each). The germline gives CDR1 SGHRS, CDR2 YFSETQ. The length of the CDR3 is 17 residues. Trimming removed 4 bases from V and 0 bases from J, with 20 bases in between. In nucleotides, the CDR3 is TGCGCCAGCAGCACTTCCTTGGGGGGCGCTTACTCCTACGAGCAGTACTTC. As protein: CASSTSLGGAYSYEQYF.

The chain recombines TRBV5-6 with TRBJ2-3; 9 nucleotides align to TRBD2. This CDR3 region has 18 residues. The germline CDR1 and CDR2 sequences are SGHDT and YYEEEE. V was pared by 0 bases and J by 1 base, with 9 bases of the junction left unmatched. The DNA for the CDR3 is TGTGCCAGCAGCTTGGACAGCGGGGGGTTAGAAGGCACAGATACGCAGTATTTT. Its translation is CASSLDSGGLEGTDTQYF.

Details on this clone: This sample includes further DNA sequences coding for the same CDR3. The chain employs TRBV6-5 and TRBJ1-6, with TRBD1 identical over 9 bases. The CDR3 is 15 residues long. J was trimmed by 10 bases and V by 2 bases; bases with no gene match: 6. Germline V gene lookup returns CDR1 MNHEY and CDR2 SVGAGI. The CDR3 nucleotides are TGTGCCAGCAGTTACCTGGGACAGGGCGGCTCACCCCTCCACTTT. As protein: CASSYLGQGGSPLHF.

CDR3 sequence (DNA): TGTGCCAGCAGTTTAGAAGGGACAGGCTACAATGAGCAGTTCTTC. Amino acids: CASSLEGTGYNEQFF. The chain employs TRBV27 and TRBJ2-1, with 8 bases identical to TRBD1. J gave up 3 bases and V 2 bases, and 3 bases lay outside the gene matches. Germline V gene lookup returns CDR1 MNHEY and CDR2 SMNVEV (reference sequence). This CDR3 is 15 amino acids long.

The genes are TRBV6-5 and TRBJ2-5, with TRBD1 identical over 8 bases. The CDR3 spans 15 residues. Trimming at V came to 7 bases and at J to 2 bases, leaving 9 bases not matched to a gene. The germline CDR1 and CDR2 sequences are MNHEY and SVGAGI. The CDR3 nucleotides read TGTGCCAGCACTCCGGGACAGGCAATACAAGAGACCCAGTACTTC. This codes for CASTPGQAIQETQYF.

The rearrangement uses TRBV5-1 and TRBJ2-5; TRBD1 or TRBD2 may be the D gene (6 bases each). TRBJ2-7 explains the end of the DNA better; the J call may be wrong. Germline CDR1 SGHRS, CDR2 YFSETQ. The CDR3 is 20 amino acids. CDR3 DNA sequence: TGCGCCAGCAGCTTTGGGGGGCTGGGGGCATCTTATAGAGGCGCCTACGAGCAGTACTTC. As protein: CASSFGGLGASYRGAYEQYF.

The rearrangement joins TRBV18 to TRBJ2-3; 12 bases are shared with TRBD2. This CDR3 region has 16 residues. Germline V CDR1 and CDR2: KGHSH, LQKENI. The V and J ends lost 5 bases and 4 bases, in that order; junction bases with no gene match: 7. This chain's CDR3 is CASSELAGGPADTQYF. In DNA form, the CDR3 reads TGTGCCAGCTCAGAGCTAGCGGGAGGGCCCGCAGATACGCAGTATTTT.

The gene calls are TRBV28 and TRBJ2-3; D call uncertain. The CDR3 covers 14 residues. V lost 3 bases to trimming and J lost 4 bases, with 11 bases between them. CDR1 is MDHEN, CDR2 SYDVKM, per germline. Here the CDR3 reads CASSFVGSPDTQYF. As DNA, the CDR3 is TGTGCCAGCAGTTTTGTGGGGTCCCCAGATACGCAGTATTTT.

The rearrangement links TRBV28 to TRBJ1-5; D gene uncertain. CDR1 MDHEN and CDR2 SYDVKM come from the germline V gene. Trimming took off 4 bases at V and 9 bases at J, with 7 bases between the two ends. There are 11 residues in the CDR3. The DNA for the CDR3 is TGTGCCAGCAGTTCACCCTCGCCCCAGCATTTT. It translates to CASSSPSPQHF. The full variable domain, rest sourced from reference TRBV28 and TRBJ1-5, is DVKVTQSSRYLVKRTGEKVFLECVQDMDHENMFWYRQDPGLGLRLIYFSYDVKMKEKGDIPEGYSVSREKKERFSLILESASTNQTSMYLCASSSPSPQHFGDGTRLSIL.

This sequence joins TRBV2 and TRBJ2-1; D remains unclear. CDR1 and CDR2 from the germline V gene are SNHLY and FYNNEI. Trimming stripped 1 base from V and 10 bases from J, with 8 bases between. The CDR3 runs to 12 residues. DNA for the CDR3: TGTGCCAGCAGTGAAGTCCCTAGAGAGCAGTTCTTC. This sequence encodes CASSEVPREQFF. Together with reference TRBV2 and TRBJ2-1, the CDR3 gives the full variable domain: EPEVTQTPSHQVTQMGQEVILRCVPISNHLYFYWYRQILGQKVEFLVSFYNNEISEKSEIFDDQFSVERPDGSNFTLKIRSTKLEDSAMYFCASSEVPREQFFGPGTRLTVL.

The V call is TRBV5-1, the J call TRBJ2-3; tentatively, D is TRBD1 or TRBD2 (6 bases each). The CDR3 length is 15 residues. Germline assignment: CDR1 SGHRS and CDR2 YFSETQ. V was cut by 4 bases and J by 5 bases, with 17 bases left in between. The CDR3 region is CASSGVSGGLDTQYF. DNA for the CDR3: TGCGCCAGCAGCGGTGTAAGTGGGGGGCTAGATACGCAGTATTTT.

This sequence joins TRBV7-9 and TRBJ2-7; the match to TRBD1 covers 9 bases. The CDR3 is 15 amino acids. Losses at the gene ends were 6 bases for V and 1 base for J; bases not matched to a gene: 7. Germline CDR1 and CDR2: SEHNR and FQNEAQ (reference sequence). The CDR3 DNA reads TGTGCCAGCAGTTTGGGGACAGGGACATCCTACGAGCAGTACTTC. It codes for CASSLGTGTSYEQYF.

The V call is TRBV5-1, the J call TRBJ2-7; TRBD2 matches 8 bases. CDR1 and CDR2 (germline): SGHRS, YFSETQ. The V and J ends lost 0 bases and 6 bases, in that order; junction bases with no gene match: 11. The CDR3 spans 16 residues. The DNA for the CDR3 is TGCGCCAGCAGCTTGGCCCCGACTAGCGTGTTTCTCGAGCAGTACTTC. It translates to CASSLAPTSVFLEQYF.

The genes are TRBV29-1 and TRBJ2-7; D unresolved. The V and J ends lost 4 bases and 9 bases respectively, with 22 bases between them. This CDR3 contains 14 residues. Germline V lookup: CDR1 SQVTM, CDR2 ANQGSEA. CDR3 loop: CSVVVPEWTNGQYF. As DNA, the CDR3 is TGCAGCGTTGTCGTTCCGGAGTGGACGAACGGGCAGTACTTC.

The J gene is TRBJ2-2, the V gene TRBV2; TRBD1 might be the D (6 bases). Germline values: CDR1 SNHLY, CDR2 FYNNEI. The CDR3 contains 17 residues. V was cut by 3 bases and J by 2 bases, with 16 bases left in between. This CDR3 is CASSDLRDTTNTGELFF. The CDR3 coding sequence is TGTGCCAGCAGTGACCTCCGGGACACCACAAACACCGGGGAGCTGTTTTTT.

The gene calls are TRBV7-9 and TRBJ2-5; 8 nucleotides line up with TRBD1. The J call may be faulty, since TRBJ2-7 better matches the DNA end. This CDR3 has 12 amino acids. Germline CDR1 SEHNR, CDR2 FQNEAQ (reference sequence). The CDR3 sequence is CASSLTGGEQYF. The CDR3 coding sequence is TGTGCCAGCAGCTTAACAGGGGGCGAGCAGTACTTC.

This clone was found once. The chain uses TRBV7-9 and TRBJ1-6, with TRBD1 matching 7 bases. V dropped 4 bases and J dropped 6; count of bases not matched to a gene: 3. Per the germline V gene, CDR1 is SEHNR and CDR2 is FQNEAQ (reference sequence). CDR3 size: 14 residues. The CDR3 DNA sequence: TGTGCCAGCAGCTACACAGGGGCTAATTCACCCCTCCACTTT. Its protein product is CASSYTGANSPLHF.

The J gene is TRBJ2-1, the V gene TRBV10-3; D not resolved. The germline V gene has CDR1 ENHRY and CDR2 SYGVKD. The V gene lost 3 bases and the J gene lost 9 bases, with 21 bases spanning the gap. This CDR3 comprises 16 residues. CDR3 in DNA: TGTGCCATCAGTGAAGGGTATCTCGCTTTGGACGGTGAGCAGTTCTTC. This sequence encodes CAISEGYLALDGEQFF.

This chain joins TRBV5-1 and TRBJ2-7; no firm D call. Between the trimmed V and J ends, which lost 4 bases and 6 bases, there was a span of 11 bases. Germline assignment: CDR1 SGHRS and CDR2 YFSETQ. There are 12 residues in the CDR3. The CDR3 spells CASSLYRGEQYF. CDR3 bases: TGCGCCAGCAGCCTCTACAGAGGCGAGCAGTACTTC.

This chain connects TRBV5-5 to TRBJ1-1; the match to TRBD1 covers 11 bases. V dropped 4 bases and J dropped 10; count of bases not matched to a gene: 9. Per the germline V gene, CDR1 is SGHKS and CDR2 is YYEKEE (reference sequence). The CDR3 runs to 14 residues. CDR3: CASSPGTGGLSAFF. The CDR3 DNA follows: TGTGCCAGCAGCCCCGGGACAGGGGGTTTATCAGCTTTCTTT.

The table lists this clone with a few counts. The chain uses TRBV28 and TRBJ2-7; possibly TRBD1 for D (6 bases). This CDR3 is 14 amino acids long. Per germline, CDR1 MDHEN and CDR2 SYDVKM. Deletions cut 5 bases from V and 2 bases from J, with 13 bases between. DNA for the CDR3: TGTGCCAGCAGTGGACAGCAGCTAACCTACGAGCAGTACTTC. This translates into CASSGQQLTYEQYF.

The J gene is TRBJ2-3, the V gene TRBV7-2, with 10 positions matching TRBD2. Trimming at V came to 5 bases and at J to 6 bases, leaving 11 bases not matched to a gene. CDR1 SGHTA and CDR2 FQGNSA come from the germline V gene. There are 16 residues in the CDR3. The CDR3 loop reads CASSLILAGGPDTQYF. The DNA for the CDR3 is TGTGCCAGCAGCCTCATCTTAGCGGGAGGCCCCGATACGCAGTATTTT.

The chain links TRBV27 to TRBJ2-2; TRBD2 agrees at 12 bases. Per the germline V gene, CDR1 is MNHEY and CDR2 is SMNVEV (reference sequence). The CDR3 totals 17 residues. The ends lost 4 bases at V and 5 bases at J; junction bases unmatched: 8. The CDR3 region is CASSSLAGGFLTGELFF. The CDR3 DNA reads TGTGCCAGCAGTTCCCTAGCGGGGGGGTTTCTGACCGGGGAGCTGTTTTTT.

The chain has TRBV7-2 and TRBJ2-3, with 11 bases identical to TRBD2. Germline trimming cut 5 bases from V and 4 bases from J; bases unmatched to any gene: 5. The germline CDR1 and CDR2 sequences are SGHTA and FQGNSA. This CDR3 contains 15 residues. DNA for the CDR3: TGTGCCAGCAGCGCCCTAGCGGGGGGTTCAGATACGCAGTATTTT. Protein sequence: CASSALAGGSDTQYF.

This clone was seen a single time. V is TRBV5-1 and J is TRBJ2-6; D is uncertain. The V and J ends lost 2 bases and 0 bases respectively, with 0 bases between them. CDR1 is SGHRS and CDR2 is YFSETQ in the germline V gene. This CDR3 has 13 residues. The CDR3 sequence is CASSFSGANVLTF. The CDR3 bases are TGCGCCAGCAGCTTCTCTGGGGCCAACGTCCTGACTTTC.

CDR3 DNA sequence: TGTGCCAGCAGTGGGGCCCTATTGACCGGGGAGCTGTTTTTT. Translating gives CASSGALLTGELFF. The chain is built from TRBV28 and TRBJ2-2, with D maybe TRBD1 (5 bases). CDR3 length: 14 residues. Looked up from germline, CDR1 is MDHEN and CDR2 is SYDVKM. V gave up 5 bases and J gave up 5 bases, with 12 bases separating them. Together with reference TRBV28 and TRBJ2-2, the CDR3 gives the full variable domain: DVKVTQSSRYLVKRTGEKVFLECVQDMDHENMFWYRQDPGLGLRLIYFSYDVKMKEKGDIPEGYSVSREKKERFSLILESASTNQTSMYLCASSGALLTGELFFGEGSRLTVL.

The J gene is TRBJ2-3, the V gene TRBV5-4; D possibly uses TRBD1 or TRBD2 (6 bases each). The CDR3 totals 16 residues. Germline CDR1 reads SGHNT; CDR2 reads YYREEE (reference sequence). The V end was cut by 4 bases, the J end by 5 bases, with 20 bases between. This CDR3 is CASSPKIRGLGDTQYF. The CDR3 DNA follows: TGTGCCAGCAGCCCGAAGATCAGGGGACTTGGAGATACGCAGTATTTT.

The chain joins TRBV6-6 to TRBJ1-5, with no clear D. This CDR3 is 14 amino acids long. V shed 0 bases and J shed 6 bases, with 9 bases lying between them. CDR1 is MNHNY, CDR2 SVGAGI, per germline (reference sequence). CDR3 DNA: TGTGCCAGCAGTTACTCGACGGAGGCTCAGCCCCAGCATTTT. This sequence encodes CASSYSTEAQPQHF.